This T cell receptor (beta chain) was sequenced in a study of beta chain features in type 1 diabetes. Broader study findings: Researchers report that Type 1 diabetes patients had moderately but significantly shorter TCRB CDR3s across all four CD4+ subsets.

Expressed TCRB transcripts were sequenced, since all the RNA that had been isolated was reverse transcribed. Sequencing of naive, central memory and regulatory T cell samples gave an average of about 3.7 million reads. TCRdb's table, derived via immunoSEQ multiplex PCR, lists solely in-frame clones and lacks some. The sample includes around 310,000 clones, less than 15% of them seen just once. The CDR3 has 15 amino acids. From germline, CDR1 is GTSNPN and CDR2 SVGIG (reference sequence). Trimming stripped 4 bases from V and 2 bases from J, with 16 bases between. Only a few counts were recorded for this clone. The antigen is undetermined.

V usage is TRBV30 and J usage is TRBJ2-3, with D tentatively TRBD1 (5 bases). The sample taken for sequencing was naive CD4+ T cells from blood. The source is a young woman with type 1 diabetes. CDR3 protein: CAWIEQDPLTDTQYF. The CDR3 DNA is TGTGCCTGGATCGAACAGGACCCCCTCACAGATACGCAGTATTTT.